One and the same sample provided the 32 T cell receptor beta chains below, sequenced in a study of neurological immune-mediated disorders. TCRdb reanalysed the 5' RACE reads using MiXCR and keeps one entry per CDR3 protein. The top ten hold about 7.2% of the sample, which has 25,000 to 35,000 distinct CDR3 sequences, around 10% seen once. The sequencing input was PBMCs. Every receptor here comes from a man aged 60 to 69 in good health.

V and J are TRBV5-6 and TRBJ2-1; perhaps TRBD1 as D (7 bases). The CDR3 runs 17 residues. V shed 4 bases and J shed 3 bases, with 20 bases lying between them. Germline V gene lookup returns CDR1 SGHDT and CDR2 YYEEEE. The CDR3 DNA follows: TGTGCCAGCAGCCGCGGGACAGCCCTCGAACTCTACAATGAGCAGTTCTTC. Protein sequence: CASSRGTALELYNEQFF.

The rearrangement joins TRBV13 to TRBJ2-1, with 7 positions matching TRBD2. CDR1 and CDR2 (germline): PRHDT, FYEKMQ (reference sequence). This CDR3 contains 17 residues. V trimming: 6 bases; J trimming: 0 bases; junction bases outside the gene matches: 11. CDR3 nucleotide sequence: TGTGCCAGCAGGACCTTTGGGCTAGCGGTCTCCTACAATGAGCAGTTCTTC. Its protein product is CASRTFGLAVSYNEQFF.

In its sample, this clonotype was seen many times. The chain employs TRBV9 and TRBJ2-1, with 13 nucleotides matching TRBD2. The CDR3 is 15 amino acids. V shed 3 bases, J shed 7 bases, and the junction held 4 bases outside the gene matches. Germline assignment: CDR1 SGDLS and CDR2 YYNGEE. The CDR3 sequence is CASSALGLAGNEQFF. Here the CDR3 DNA reads TGTGCCAGCAGCGCCTTGGGACTAGCGGGAAATGAGCAGTTCTTC.

Many counts were recorded for this clonotype. The chain recombines TRBV4-1 with TRBJ2-5; maybe TRBD2 (6 bases). The germline CDR1 and CDR2 sequences are MGHRA and YSYEKL. Trimming shortened V by 3 bases and J by 2 bases, and 10 bases separated the two germline ends. The CDR3 sequence is 14 residues long. CDR3 nucleotides: TGCGCCAGCAGCCAGGGGGACTTTCAAGAGACCCAGTACTTC. It translates to CASSQGDFQETQYF.

The table lists this clonotype with many counts. The chain carries TRBV5-1 and TRBJ2-1; possibly TRBD2 for D (6 bases). The CDR3 loop spans 17 amino acids. The germline V gene has CDR1 SGHRS and CDR2 YFSETQ. Trimming removed 4 bases from V and 0 bases from J, with 17 bases in between. In DNA form, the CDR3 reads TGCGCCAGCAGCAACGGGTGGAGGGAGTCCTCCTACAATGAGCAGTTCTTC. This sequence encodes CASSNGWRESSYNEQFF.

This clonotype came up many times. The chain has TRBV6-1 and TRBJ2-7, with D tentatively TRBD1 (5 bases). V was pared by 0 bases and J by 2 bases, with 17 bases between. The CDR3 loop spans 17 amino acids. Germline CDR1 MNHNS, CDR2 SASEGT. CDR3 in amino acids: CASSEASGFPFAYEQYF. The CDR3 DNA sequence: TGTGCCAGCAGTGAAGCTTCAGGGTTCCCCTTTGCCTACGAGCAGTACTTC.

This clonotype was seen repeatedly, ten times or more. This chain links TRBV6-1 with TRBJ2-7; D possibly corresponds to TRBD1 (5 bases). Trimming cost V 1 base and J 0 bases, with 10 bases left between them. Germline V gene lookup returns CDR1 MNHNS and CDR2 SASEGT. The CDR3 has 15 amino acids. CDR3 in DNA: TGTGCCAGCAGTGAAGTCAGGGTTAGCTCCTACGAGCAGTACTTC. Translated: CASSEVRVSSYEQYF.

This clonotype showed up many times. This chain joins TRBV12-5 and TRBJ2-1, with 10 bases that match TRBD1. Trimming removed 5 bases from V and 2 bases from J; junction bases left unmatched: 3. Germline-derived CDR1 and CDR2 are LGHNT and FRNRAP. The CDR3 consists of 15 residues. The CDR3 spells CASGGDRGAYNEQFF. Written as DNA, the CDR3 is TGTGCTAGTGGTGGGGACAGGGGTGCCTACAATGAGCAGTTCTTC. Supplemented by reference TRBV12-5 and TRBJ2-1, the full variable domain reads DARVTQTPRHKVTEMGQEVTMRCQPILGHNTVFWYRQTMMQGLELLAYFRNRAPLDDSGMPKDRFSAEMPDATLATLKIQPSEPRDSAVYFCASGGDRGAYNEQFFGPGTRLTVL.

Ten or more counts support this clonotype. The V gene is TRBV5-6, the J gene TRBJ1-2; no clear D. The V gene lost 0 bases and the J gene lost 5 bases, with 11 bases spanning the gap. This CDR3 has 14 amino acids. Germline V gene lookup returns CDR1 SGHDT and CDR2 YYEEEE. The CDR3 spells CASSLASGRYGYTF. In DNA form, the CDR3 reads TGTGCCAGCAGCTTGGCCTCGGGTCGGTATGGCTACACCTTC.

The chain has TRBV19 and TRBJ2-5; D possibly corresponds to TRBD1 (6 bases). The germline gives CDR1 LNHDA, CDR2 SQIVND (reference sequence). The CDR3 spans 13 residues. The V gene lost 6 bases and the J gene lost 5 bases, with 13 bases spanning the gap. The CDR3 region is CASSPQGFETQYF. CDR3 DNA: TGTGCCAGTAGCCCTCAGGGGTTCGAGACCCAGTACTTC. Together with reference TRBV19 and TRBJ2-5, the CDR3 gives the full variable domain: DGGITQSPKYLFRKEGQNVTLSCEQNLNHDAMYWYRQDPGQGLRLIYYSQIVNDFQKGDIAEGYSVSREKKESFPLTVTSAQKNPTAFYLCASSPQGFETQYFGPGTRLLVL.

This clonotype was observed at least ten times. This chain uses TRBV4-2 with TRBJ1-5; D is undetermined. V was clipped by 0 bases and J by 0 bases, with 3 bases between them. This CDR3 has 14 amino acids. The germline gives CDR1 LGHNA, CDR2 YNFKEQ. The CDR3: CASSQDLSNQPQHF. The CDR3 region has the DNA TGTGCCAGCAGCCAAGATCTTAGCAATCAGCCCCAGCATTTT.

This sequence joins TRBV5-4 and TRBJ2-3; D remains ambiguous. The germline CDR1 and CDR2 sequences are SGHNT and YYREEE (reference sequence). This CDR3 region has 13 residues. Deletions cut 2 bases from V and 2 bases from J, with 6 bases between. CDR3 loop: CASSFYNTDTQYF. CDR3 nucleotides: TGTGCCAGCAGCTTCTACAACACAGATACGCAGTATTTT.

This clonotype occurred many times. The chain is built from TRBV5-1 and TRBJ2-1; TRBD1 matches 7 bases. This CDR3 spans 16 amino acids. The germline V gene encodes CDR1 SGHRS and CDR2 YFSETQ. The V segment lost 5 bases and the J segment 0 bases; nucleotides outside the gene matches: 8. The CDR3 DNA sequence: TGCGCCAGCAGTCCCCCGACAGGGAGCTCCTACAATGAGCAGTTCTTC. The encoded protein is CASSPPTGSSYNEQFF.

This clonotype was detected many times. The chain uses TRBV2 and TRBJ2-1; D unresolved. V was pared by 4 bases and J by 9 bases, with 7 bases between. This CDR3 region has 11 residues. Germline V gene data show CDR1 as SNHLY and CDR2 as FYNNEI. CDR3 region: CASSVPGEQFF. The CDR3, as DNA: TGTGCCAGCAGTGTCCCCGGTGAGCAGTTCTTC.

In its sample, this clonotype was seen many times. The V gene is TRBV20-1, the J gene TRBJ2-7, with D perhaps assigned TRBD1 or TRBD2 (6 bases each). Germline lookup yields CDR1 DFQATT and CDR2 SNEGSKA (reference sequence). Trimming removed 4 bases at V and 0 bases at J, with 13 bases between. This CDR3 comprises 14 residues. The CDR3 nucleotides are TGCAGTGCTACAGGGGACTTTTTCTCCTACGAGCAGTACTTC. This encodes CSATGDFFSYEQYF.

Details on this clonotype: One junction end does not reproduce the germline sequence, and a read error may be involved. The chain joins TRBV2 to TRBJ1-6; 7 bases line up with TRBD1. CDR1 and CDR2 from the germline V gene are SNHLY and FYNNEI. The length of the CDR3 is 17 residues. The CDR3 loop reads CSSSSRSTGFDNSPLHF. The CDR3 region has the DNA TGCTCCAGCAGTTCGCGCTCGACAGGGTTCGATAATTCACCCCTCCACTTT.

Ten or more counts support this clonotype. The chain has TRBV5-1 and TRBJ1-1; 9 bases align to TRBD1. In germline, CDR1 is SGHRS, CDR2 YFSETQ. J gave up 1 base and V 5 bases, and 6 bases lay outside the gene matches. The CDR3 sequence is 15 residues long. The CDR3 spells CASRDLQGANTEAFF. The CDR3 coding sequence is TGCGCCAGCAGGGACTTACAGGGGGCGAACACTGAAGCTTTCTTT.

This clonotype is medium-sized. The chain couples TRBV5-6 to TRBJ2-2; D gene uncertain. V lost 0 bases and J lost 2, with 8 bases in between. CDR1 is SGHDT and CDR2 is YYEEEE in the germline V gene. The CDR3 length is 15 residues. The CDR3 protein is CASSLVRSNTGELFF. For the CDR3, the DNA is TGTGCCAGCAGCTTGGTACGGAGCAACACCGGGGAGCTGTTTTTT.

This clonotype was seen many times. The rearrangement joins TRBV7-3 to TRBJ2-1; D remains unclear. V gave up 1 base and J gave up 8 bases, with 15 bases separating them. Germline-derived CDR1 and CDR2 are SGHTA and FQGTGA. The CDR3 covers 15 residues. CDR3 nucleotides: TGTGCCAGCAGCTTAATTCTTATCGGAAGCGATGAGCAGTTCTTC. As protein: CASSLILIGSDEQFF.

This clonotype showed up many times. This chain connects TRBV4-3 to TRBJ1-1, with a weak D call TRBD1 (5 bases). V lost 0 bases to trimming and J lost 0 bases, with 11 bases between them. The CDR3 runs 16 residues. Per the germline V gene, CDR1 is LGHNA and CDR2 is YSLEER. As DNA, the CDR3 is TGCGCCAGCAGCCAAGAGGGGGGACGGATGAACACTGAAGCTTTCTTT. It yields the protein CASSQEGGRMNTEAFF.

This clonotype was observed at least ten times. V gene TRBV29-1 combines with J gene TRBJ2-2; 8 bases map to TRBD1. This CDR3 region has 14 residues. Looked up from germline, CDR1 is SQVTM and CDR2 is ANQGSEA. V shed 4 bases, J shed 4 bases, and the junction held 5 bases outside the gene matches. Here the CDR3 DNA reads TGCAGCGTTGTGCAGGGGGCTACCACCGGGGAGCTGTTTTTT. This sequence encodes CSVVQGATTGELFF.

This clonotype has a count of ten or more. The CDR3 spells CASSFTGQETQYF. CDR3 bases: TGCGCCAGCAGCTTTACAGGGCAAGAGACCCAGTACTTC. V is TRBV5-1 and J is TRBJ2-5, with D possibly matching TRBD1 (6 bases). Germline V gene data show CDR1 as SGHRS and CDR2 as YFSETQ. Trimming took off 2 bases at V and 2 bases at J, with 7 bases between the two ends. The CDR3 has 13 residues.

This rearrangement joins TRBV12-3 or TRBV12-4 to TRBJ1-6; no clear D gene. Trimming took off 9 bases at V and 7 bases at J, with 19 bases between the two ends. The CDR3 length is 15 residues. The chain's CDR3 is CARTFLTGGNSPLHF. The CDR3 nucleotides are TGTGCCAGAACCTTTCTGACGGGAGGGAATTCACCCCTCCACTTT.

This clonotype showed up just a few times. The chain links TRBV5-1 to TRBJ1-1; D uncertain. V was trimmed by 4 bases and J by 4 bases, leaving 11 bases between them. The CDR3 is 13 amino acids. Germline values: CDR1 SGHRS, CDR2 YFSETQ. CDR3 amino acids: CASSARTPTEAFF. The DNA of the CDR3 is TGCGCCAGCAGCGCACGGACCCCCACTGAAGCTTTCTTT.

The sample holds a few counts of this clonotype. The J gene is TRBJ2-1, the V gene TRBV18; D is unresolved. Germline V gives CDR1 KGHSH, CDR2 LQKENI. V shed 2 bases and J shed 5 bases, with 10 bases lying between them. The CDR3 is 14 amino acids. The CDR3 nucleotides are TGTGCCAGCTCACCAGCGCGGCAAAACAATGAGCAGTTCTTC. Protein sequence: CASSPARQNNEQFF.

In its sample, this clonotype was seen many times. The rearrangement links TRBV12-3 or TRBV12-4 to TRBJ1-1; D not resolved. The CDR3 sequence is 12 residues long. V was shortened by 8 bases and J by 11 bases, with 18 bases between the two germline ends. The CDR3, as DNA: TGTGCCAGCTCCCCGCTAAGATTTGGGGCTTTCTTT. Its translation is CASSPLRFGAFF.

V gene TRBV29-1 combines with J gene TRBJ2-5, with D perhaps TRBD1 (5 bases). Trimming cost V 0 bases and J 2 bases, with 10 bases left between them. CDR3 length: 14 residues. The germline CDR1 and CDR2 sequences are SQVTM and ANQGSEA. For the CDR3, the DNA is TGCAGCGTTGAAGATTACAGGCAGCAAGAGACCCAGTACTTC. This translates into CSVEDYRQQETQYF.

This clonotype was seen ten or more times. The J gene is TRBJ2-1, the V gene TRBV7-2, with D perhaps TRBD2 (7 bases). The CDR3 loop spans 14 amino acids. Per the germline V gene, CDR1 is SGHTA and CDR2 is FQGNSA. V was cut by 5 bases and J by 7 bases, with 15 bases left in between. The DNA for the CDR3 is TGTGCCAGCAGCCGGAGGGGGGGCTCGAATGAGCAGTTCTTC. Amino acids: CASSRRGGSNEQFF. Complete variable domain (other parts from reference TRBV7-2 and TRBJ2-1): GAGVSQSPSNKVTEKGKDVELRCDPISGHTALYWYRQSLGQGLEFLIYFQGNSAPDKSGLPSDRFSAERTGGSVSTLTIQRTQQEDSAVYLCASSRRGGSNEQFFGPGTRLTVL.

This clonotype was picked up many times. The chain links TRBV5-6 to TRBJ2-1; no definite D call. The CDR3 runs 16 residues. The germline V gene encodes CDR1 SGHDT and CDR2 YYEEEE. Trimming pared 1 base from V and 0 bases from J, leaving 11 bases between. The CDR3 DNA follows: TGTGCCAGCAGCTTGCTCTGGCAGAGCTCCTACAATGAGCAGTTCTTC. Amino acids: CASSLLWQSSYNEQFF.

This sequence joins TRBV12-3 or TRBV12-4 and TRBJ2-7; a weak D match, TRBD2 (7 bases). This CDR3 region has 14 residues. Deletions cut 9 bases from V and 5 bases from J, with 20 bases between. This CDR3 reads CASSDGEGGNEQYF. The CDR3 nucleotides read TGTGCCAGTAGTGACGGGGAGGGGGGGAACGAGCAGTACTTC.

This clonotype occurred many times. The chain is built from TRBV9 and TRBJ1-1; D may be TRBD1 (5 bases). Per germline, CDR1 SGDLS and CDR2 YYNGEE. V was trimmed by 0 bases and J by 5 bases, leaving 11 bases between them. The CDR3 extends over 14 amino acids. CDR3 protein: CASSVERGGTEAFF. The CDR3 DNA reads TGTGCCAGCAGCGTAGAAAGGGGTGGGACTGAAGCTTTCTTT.

This clonotype appeared many times. The chain carries TRBV20-1 and TRBJ1-1; the D gene is possibly TRBD1 (5 bases). In germline, CDR1 is DFQATT, CDR2 SNEGSKA (reference sequence). Trimming cost V 5 bases and J 4 bases, with 17 bases left between them. The CDR3 is made up of 14 amino acids. CDR3 nucleotides: TGCAGTGCTGAACTTTTAATGGGGCGCACTGAAGCTTTCTTT. Protein sequence: CSAELLMGRTEAFF.